The rows below give T cell receptor beta chains drawn from one sample of a study of blood T cell repertoires in COVID-19. Here immunoSEQ multiplex PCR was the method, and the copy in TCRdb shows in-frame clones only, minus some. Counted here are fewer than 70,000 clones, more than 80% occurring once; the ten biggest clones make up approximately 2.7%. Sequencing was carried out using peripheral blood. The source is a middle-aged man with acute or convalescent COVID-19. The CDR3 runs from the conserved cysteine through the conserved F or W. D genes are given only for firm matches. The size entry is marked missing in some rows and otherwise reads once, few, many or a size class.

V gene: TRBV7-9
D gene: TRBD2
J gene: TRBJ2-5
clone size: -
CDR3 DNA: TGTGCCAGCAGCCTCCGACTAGCGGGCGGGGAGACCCAGTACTTC
CDR3 protein: CASSLRLAGGETQYF

V gene: TRBV5-1
D gene: TRBD2
J gene: TRBJ2-1
clone size: -
CDR3 DNA: TGCGCCAGCAGCTTACTAGCGGGAGGGCCGGGCTCCTACAATGAGCAGTTCTTC
CDR3 protein: CASSLLAGGPGSYNEQFF

V gene: TRBV19
D gene: TRBD2
J gene: TRBJ2-2
clone size: -
CDR3 DNA: TGTGCCAGTGTAATCGGGACTAAGCGGACTAACACCGGGGAGCTGTTTTTT
CDR3 protein: CASVIGTKRTNTGELFF

V gene: TRBV25-1
D gene: TRBD1
J gene: TRBJ1-2
clone size: -
CDR3 DNA: TGTGCCAGCAGTGATTCAGCGACAGGGAACTATGGCTACACCTTC
CDR3 protein: CASSDSATGNYGYTF

V gene: TRBV19
D gene: -
J gene: TRBJ2-1
clone size: -
CDR3 DNA: TGTGCCAGTAGTATCGCCGGGAACTGGGGTAACAATGAGCAGTTCTTC
CDR3 protein: CASSIAGNWGNNEQFF

V gene: TRBV7-9
D gene: -
J gene: TRBJ1-6
clone size: -
CDR3 DNA: TGTGCCAGCAGCTGGGGCGCGGGGGCGTACTATAATTCACCCCTCCACTTT
CDR3 protein: CASSWGAGAYYNSPLHF

V gene: TRBV5-6
D gene: -
J gene: TRBJ1-5
clone size: -
CDR3 DNA: TGTGCCAGCAGCTTGGGTGGGGGCGCAGGGCAGCCCCAGCATTTT
CDR3 protein: CASSLGGGAGQPQHF

V gene: TRBV24-1
D gene: -
J gene: TRBJ1-5
clone size: -
CDR3 DNA: TGTGCCACCAGTGGACAATATAGCAATCAGCCCCAGCATTTT
CDR3 protein: CATSGQYSNQPQHF

V gene: TRBV5-1
D gene: -
J gene: TRBJ2-2
clone size: -
CDR3 DNA: TGCGCCAGCAGCTTTTCAGGGTCAAGGACCGGGGAGCTGTTTTTT
CDR3 protein: CASSFSGSRTGELFF

V gene: TRBV12-5
D gene: -
J gene: TRBJ1-5
clone size: -
CDR3 DNA: TGTGCTAGTGGGACAGGTGGTCAGCCCCAGCATTTT
CDR3 protein: CASGTGGQPQHF

V gene: TRBV18
D gene: TRBD1
J gene: TRBJ1-6
clone size: few
CDR3 DNA: TGTGCCAGCTCACGAGACGGGACAGGAATGAGGGGGAATAATTCACCCCTCCACTTT
CDR3 protein: CASSRDGTGMRGNNSPLHF

V gene: TRBV5-1
D gene: -
J gene: TRBJ1-1
clone size: -
CDR3 DNA: TGCGCCAGCAGCTTGGTATCGGGGACTCCGAACACTGAAGCTTTCTTT
CDR3 protein: CASSLVSGTPNTEAFF

V gene: TRBV5-5
D gene: -
J gene: TRBJ2-1
clone size: -
CDR3 DNA: TGTGCCAGCAGCTTGGCCGTGCGAGTCAACCTCAATGAGCAGTTCTTC
CDR3 protein: CASSLAVRVNLNEQFF

V gene: TRBV23-1
D gene: TRBD1
J gene: TRBJ1-4
clone size: once
CDR3 DNA: TGCGCCAGCAGTCCCCCCCGTCCGGACAGGGGGCGTCTGACTAATGAAAAACTGTTTTTT
CDR3 protein: CASSPPRPDRGRLTNEKLFF

V gene: TRBV28
D gene: -
J gene: TRBJ2-1
clone size: -
CDR3 DNA: TGTGCCAGCAGTTCCCACACCCACAATGAGCAGTTCTTC
CDR3 protein: CASSSHTHNEQFF

V gene: TRBV5-1
D gene: -
J gene: TRBJ1-1
clone size: -
CDR3 DNA: TGCGCCAGCAGCTTGGGGACAGATTTGAACACTGAAGCTTTCTTT
CDR3 protein: CASSLGTDLNTEAFF

V gene: TRBV9
D gene: -
J gene: TRBJ1-1
clone size: -
CDR3 DNA: TGTGCCAGCAGCGTACTGGGGACTTCTTATACTGAAGCTTTCTTT
CDR3 protein: CASSVLGTSYTEAFF